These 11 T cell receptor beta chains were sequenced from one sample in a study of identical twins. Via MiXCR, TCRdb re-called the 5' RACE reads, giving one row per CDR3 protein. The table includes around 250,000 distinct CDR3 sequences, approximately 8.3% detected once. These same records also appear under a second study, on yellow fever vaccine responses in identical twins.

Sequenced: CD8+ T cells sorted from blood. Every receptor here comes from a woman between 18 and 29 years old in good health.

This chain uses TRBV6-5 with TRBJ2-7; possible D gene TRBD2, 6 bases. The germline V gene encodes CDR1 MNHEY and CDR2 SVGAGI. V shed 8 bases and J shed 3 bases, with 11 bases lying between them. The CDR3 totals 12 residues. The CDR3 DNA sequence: TGTGCCAGCCGGGAGAATCTCTACGAGCAGTACTTC. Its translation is CASRENLYEQYF.

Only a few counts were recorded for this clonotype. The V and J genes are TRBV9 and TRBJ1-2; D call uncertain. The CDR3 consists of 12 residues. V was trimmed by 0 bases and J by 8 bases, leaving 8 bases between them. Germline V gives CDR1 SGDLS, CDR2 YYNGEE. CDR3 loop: CASSVGRHGYTF. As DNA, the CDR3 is TGTGCCAGCAGCGTAGGCAGGCACGGCTACACCTTC.

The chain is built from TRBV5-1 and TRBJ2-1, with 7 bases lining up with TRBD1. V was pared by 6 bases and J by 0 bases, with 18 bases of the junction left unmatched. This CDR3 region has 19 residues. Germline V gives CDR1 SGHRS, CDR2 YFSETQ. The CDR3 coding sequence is TGCGCCAGCAAGGTCCAACAGGGGTTCAAGTTTAGCTCCTACAATGAGCAGTTCTTC. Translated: CASKVQQGFKFSSYNEQFF.

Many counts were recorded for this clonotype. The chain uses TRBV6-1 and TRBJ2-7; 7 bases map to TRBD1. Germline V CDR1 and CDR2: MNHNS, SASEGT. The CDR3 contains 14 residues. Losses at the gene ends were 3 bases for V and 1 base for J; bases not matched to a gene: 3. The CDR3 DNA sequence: TGTGCCAGCAGTGACCGGGACAGTTCCTACGAGCAGTACTTC. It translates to CASSDRDSSYEQYF.

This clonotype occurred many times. The CDR3 region is CASSWGVRDTQYF. The CDR3 coding sequence is TGTGCCAGCAGTTGGGGCGTGCGGGATACGCAGTATTTT. This chain uses TRBV12-3 or TRBV12-4 with TRBJ2-3; D is possibly TRBD1 (5 bases). The CDR3 is made up of 13 amino acids. Trimming removed 4 bases at V and 6 bases at J, with 11 bases between.

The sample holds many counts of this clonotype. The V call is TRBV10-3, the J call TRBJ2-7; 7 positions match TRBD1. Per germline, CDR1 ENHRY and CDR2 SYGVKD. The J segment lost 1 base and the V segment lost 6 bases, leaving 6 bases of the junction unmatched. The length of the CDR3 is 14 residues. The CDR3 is CAIRPRTGSYEQYF. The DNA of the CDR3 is TGTGCCATCAGGCCCCGGACAGGATCCTACGAGCAGTACTTC.

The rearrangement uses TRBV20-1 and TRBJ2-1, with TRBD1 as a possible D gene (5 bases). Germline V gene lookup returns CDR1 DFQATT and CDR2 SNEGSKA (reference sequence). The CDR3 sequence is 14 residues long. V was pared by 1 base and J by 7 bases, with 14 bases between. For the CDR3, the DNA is TGCAGTGCTAGAGGACAGAGCCCCTTGAATGAGCAGTTCTTC. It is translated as CSARGQSPLNEQFF.

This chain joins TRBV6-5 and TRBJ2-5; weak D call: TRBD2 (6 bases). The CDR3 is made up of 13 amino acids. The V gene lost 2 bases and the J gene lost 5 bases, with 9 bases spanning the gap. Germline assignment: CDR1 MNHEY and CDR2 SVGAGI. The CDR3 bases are TGTGCCAGCAGTTACGTGGCGGGGGAGACCCAGTACTTC. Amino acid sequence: CASSYVAGETQYF.

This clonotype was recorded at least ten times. The CDR3 is CASSLVRGDYGYTF. CDR3 nucleotide sequence: TGTGCCAGCAGCTTAGTGCGGGGAGACTATGGCTACACCTTC. V and J are TRBV7-9 and TRBJ1-2; D ambiguous. Germline V gene lookup returns CDR1 SEHNR and CDR2 FQNEAQ (reference sequence). Trimming removed 1 base from V and 3 bases from J, with 9 bases in between. CDR3 length equals 14 residues.

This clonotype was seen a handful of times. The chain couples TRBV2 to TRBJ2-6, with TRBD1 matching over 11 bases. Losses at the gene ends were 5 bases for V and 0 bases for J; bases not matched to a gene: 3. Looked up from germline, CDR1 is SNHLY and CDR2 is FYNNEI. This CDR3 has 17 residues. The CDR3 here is CASSTGQGASGANVLTF. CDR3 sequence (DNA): TGTGCCAGCAGTACCGGACAGGGGGCCTCTGGGGCCAACGTCCTGACTTTC.

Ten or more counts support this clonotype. This CDR3 reads CASSQAKTSTDTQYF. CDR3 bases: TGTGCCAGCAGCCAGGCAAAGACTAGCACAGATACGCAGTATTTT. The chain has TRBV9 and TRBJ2-3; D remains ambiguous. Germline CDR1 SGDLS, CDR2 YYNGEE. The CDR3 spans 15 residues. V was pared by 4 bases and J by 0 bases, with 12 bases between.